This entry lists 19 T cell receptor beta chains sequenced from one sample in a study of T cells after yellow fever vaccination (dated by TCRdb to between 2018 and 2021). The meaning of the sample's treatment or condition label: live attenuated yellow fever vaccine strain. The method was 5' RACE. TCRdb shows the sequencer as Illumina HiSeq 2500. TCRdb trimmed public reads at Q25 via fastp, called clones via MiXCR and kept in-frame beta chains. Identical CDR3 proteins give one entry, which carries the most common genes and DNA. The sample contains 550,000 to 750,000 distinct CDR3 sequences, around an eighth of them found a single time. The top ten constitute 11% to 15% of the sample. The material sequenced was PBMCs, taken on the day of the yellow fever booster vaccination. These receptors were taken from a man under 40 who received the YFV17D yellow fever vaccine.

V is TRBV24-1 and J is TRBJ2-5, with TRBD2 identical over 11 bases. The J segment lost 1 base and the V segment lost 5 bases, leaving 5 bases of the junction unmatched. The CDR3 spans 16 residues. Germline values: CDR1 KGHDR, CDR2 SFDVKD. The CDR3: CATSGSGRACQETQYF. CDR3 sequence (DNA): TGTGCCACCAGTGGTAGCGGGAGGGCCTGCCAAGAGACCCAGTACTTC.

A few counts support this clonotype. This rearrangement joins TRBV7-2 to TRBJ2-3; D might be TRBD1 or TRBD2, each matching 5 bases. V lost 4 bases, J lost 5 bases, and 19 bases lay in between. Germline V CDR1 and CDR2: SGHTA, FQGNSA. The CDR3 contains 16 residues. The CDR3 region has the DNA TGTGCCAGCAGCTACTGGGGGACGGCGACCGGAGATACGCAGTATTTT. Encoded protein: CASSYWGTATGDTQYF.

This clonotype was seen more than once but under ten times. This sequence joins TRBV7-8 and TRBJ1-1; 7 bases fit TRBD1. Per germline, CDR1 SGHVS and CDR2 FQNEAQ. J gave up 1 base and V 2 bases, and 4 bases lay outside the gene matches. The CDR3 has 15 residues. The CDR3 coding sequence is TGTGCCAGCAGCTTACACGGGACAGCGAACACTGAAGCTTTCTTT. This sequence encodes CASSLHGTANTEAFF.

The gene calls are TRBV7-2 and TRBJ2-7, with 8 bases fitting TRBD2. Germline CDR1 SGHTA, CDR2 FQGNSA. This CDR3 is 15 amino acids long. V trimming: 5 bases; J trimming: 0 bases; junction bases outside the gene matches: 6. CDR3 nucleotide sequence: TGTGCCAGCAGCACCGCTAGCGGGTCCTCCTACGAGCAGTACTTC. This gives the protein CASSTASGSSYEQYF.

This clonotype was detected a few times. CDR3 amino acids: CASSDPVQGDEQYF. CDR3 nucleotides: TGCGCCAGCAGTGATCCCGTACAGGGGGACGAGCAGTACTTC. The chain joins TRBV10-1 to TRBJ2-7, with 8 bases fitting TRBD1. Germline CDR1 is WNHNN and CDR2 is SYGVQD (reference sequence). The CDR3 spans 14 residues. Unmatched junction bases numbered 6, after V lost 3 bases and J lost 5 bases.

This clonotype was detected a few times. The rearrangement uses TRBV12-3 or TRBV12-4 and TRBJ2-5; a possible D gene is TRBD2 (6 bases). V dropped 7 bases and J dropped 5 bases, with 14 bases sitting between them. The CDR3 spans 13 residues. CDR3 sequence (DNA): TGTGCCAGCAATCGACCCGGAGGGGAGACCCAGTACTTC. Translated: CASNRPGGETQYF.

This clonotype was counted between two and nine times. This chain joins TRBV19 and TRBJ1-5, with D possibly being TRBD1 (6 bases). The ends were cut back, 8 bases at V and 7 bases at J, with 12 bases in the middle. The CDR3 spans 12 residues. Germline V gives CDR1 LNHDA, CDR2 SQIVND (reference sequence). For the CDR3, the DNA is TGTGCCAGTCACAGGGTTCAGCAGCCCCAGCATTTT. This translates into CASHRVQQPQHF.

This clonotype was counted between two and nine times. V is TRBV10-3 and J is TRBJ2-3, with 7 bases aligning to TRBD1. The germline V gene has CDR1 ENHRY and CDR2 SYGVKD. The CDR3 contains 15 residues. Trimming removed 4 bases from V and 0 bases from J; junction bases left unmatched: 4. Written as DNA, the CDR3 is TGTGCCATCAGTGTCGCCAGGGGGAGCACAGATACGCAGTATTTT. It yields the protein CAISVARGSTDTQYF.

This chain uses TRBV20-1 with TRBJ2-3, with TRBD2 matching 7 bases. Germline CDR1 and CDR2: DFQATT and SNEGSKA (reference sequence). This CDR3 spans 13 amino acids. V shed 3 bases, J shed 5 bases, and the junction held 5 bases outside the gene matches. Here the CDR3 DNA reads TGCAGTGCTAGCACTAGCGCCAGAGATACGCAGTATTTT. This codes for CSASTSARDTQYF.

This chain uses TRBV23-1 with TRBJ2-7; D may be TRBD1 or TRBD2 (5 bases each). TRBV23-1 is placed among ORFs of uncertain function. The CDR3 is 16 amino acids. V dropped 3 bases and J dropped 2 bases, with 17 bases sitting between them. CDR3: CASSHLNRDGPYEQYF. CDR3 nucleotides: TGCGCCAGCAGTCACTTGAACCGGGACGGGCCCTACGAGCAGTACTTC.

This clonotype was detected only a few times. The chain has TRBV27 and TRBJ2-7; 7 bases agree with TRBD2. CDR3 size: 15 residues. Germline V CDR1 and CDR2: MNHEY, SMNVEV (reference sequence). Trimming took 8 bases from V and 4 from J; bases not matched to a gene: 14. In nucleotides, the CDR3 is TGTGCCAGCCGTATTCCGTTGTGGGGGGGATACGAGCAGTACTTC. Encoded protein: CASRIPLWGGYEQYF.

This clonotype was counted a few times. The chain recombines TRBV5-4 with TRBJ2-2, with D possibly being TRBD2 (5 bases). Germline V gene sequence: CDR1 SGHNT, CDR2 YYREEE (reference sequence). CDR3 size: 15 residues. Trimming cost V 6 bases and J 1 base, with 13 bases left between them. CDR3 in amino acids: CASNPQLGNTGELFF. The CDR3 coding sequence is TGTGCCAGCAACCCACAACTAGGGAACACCGGGGAGCTGTTTTTT.

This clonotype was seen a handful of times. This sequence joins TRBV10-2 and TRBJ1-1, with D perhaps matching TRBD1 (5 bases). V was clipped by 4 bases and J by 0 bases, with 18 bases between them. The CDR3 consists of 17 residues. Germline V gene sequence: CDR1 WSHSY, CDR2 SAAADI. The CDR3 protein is CASSGAGTVILNTEAFF. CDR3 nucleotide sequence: TGCGCCAGCAGTGGGGCCGGGACGGTAATACTGAACACTGAAGCTTTCTTT.

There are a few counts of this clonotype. DNA of the CDR3: TGCAGTGCACTAACTAGCTCTGGGGCCAACGTCCTGACTTTC. It encodes CSALTSSGANVLTF. The chain employs TRBV20-1 and TRBJ2-6, with D tentatively TRBD2 (5 bases). The germline V and J ends were trimmed by 6 bases and 0 bases, with 9 bases remaining between them. Germline-derived CDR1 and CDR2 are DFQATT and SNEGSKA (reference sequence). The CDR3 length is 14 residues.

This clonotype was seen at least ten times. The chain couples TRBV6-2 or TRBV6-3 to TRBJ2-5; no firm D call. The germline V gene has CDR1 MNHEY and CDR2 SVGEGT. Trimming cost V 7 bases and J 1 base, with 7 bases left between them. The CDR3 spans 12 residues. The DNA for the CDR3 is TGTGCCAGCAAGGACCCCCAAGAGACCCAGTACTTC. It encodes CASKDPQETQYF.

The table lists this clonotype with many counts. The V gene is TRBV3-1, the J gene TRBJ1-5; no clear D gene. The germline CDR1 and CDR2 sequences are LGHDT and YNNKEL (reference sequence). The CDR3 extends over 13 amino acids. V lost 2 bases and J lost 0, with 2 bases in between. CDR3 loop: CASSQSSNQPQHF. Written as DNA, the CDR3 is TGTGCCAGCAGCCAATCTAGCAATCAGCCCCAGCATTTT.

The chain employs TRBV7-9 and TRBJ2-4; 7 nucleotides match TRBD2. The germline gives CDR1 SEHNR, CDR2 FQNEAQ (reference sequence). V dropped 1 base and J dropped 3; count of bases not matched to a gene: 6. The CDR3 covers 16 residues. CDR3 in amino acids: CASSLGGSGIKNIQYF. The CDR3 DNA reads TGTGCCAGCAGCTTAGGCGGGAGTGGGATCAAAAACATTCAGTACTTC.

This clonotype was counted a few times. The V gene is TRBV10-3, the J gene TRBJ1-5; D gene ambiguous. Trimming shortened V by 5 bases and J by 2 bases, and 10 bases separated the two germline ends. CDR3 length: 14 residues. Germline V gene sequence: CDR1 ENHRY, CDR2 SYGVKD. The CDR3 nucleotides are TGTGCCATCAGTTCACATGGGGGCAATCAGCCCCAGCATTTT. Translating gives CAISSHGGNQPQHF.

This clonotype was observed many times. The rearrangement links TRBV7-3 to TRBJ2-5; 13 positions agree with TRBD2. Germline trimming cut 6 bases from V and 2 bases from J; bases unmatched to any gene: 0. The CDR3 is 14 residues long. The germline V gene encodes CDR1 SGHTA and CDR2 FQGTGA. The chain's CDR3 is CASRLAGGQETQYF. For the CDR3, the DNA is TGTGCCAGCAGACTAGCGGGAGGGCAAGAGACCCAGTACTTC.